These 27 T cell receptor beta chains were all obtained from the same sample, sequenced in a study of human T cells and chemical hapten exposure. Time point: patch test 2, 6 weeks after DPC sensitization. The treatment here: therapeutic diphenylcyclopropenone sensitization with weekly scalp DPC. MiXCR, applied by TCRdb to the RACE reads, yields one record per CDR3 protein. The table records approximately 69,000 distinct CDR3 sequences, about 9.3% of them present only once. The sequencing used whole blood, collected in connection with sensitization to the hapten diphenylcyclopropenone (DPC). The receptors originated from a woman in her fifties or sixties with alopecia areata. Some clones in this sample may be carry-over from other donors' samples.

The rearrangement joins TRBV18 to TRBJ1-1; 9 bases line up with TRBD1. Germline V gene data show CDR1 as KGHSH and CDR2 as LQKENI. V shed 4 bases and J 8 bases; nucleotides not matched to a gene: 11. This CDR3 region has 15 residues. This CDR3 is CASSLNRGRGGEAFF. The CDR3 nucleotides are TGTGCCAGCTCACTTAACAGGGGGCGAGGTGGCGAAGCTTTCTTT. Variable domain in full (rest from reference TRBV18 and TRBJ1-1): NAGVMQNPRHLVRRRGQEARLRCSPMKGHSHVYWYRQLPEEGLKFMVYLQKENIIDESGMPKERFSAEFPKEGPSILRIQQVVRGDSAAYFCASSLNRGRGGEAFFGQGTRLTVV.

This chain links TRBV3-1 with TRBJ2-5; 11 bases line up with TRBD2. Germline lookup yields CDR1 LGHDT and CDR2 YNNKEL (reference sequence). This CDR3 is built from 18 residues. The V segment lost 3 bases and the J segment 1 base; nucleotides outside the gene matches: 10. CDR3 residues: CASSQQTSGIIGQETQYF. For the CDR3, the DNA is TGTGCCAGCAGCCAGCAGACTAGCGGGATTATCGGCCAAGAGACCCAGTACTTC.

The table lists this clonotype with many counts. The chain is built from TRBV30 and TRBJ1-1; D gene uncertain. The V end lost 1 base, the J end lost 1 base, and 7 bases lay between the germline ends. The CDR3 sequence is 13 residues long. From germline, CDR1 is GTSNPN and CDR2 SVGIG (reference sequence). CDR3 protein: CAWSGVANTEAFF. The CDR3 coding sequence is TGTGCCTGGAGTGGGGTGGCGAACACTGAAGCTTTCTTT.

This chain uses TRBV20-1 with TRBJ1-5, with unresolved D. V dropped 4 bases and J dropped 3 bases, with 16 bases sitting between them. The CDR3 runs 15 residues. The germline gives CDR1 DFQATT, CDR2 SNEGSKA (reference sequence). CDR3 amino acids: CSATGRIDSNQPQHF. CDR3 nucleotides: TGCAGTGCTACCGGGAGAATCGATTCCAATCAGCCCCAGCATTTT.

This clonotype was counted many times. The CDR3 sequence: CASSPLGSPAGGDEQFF. In nucleotides, the CDR3 is TGTGCCAGCTCACCACTCGGTAGCCCAGCGGGAGGGGATGAGCAGTTCTTC. V usage is TRBV18 and J usage is TRBJ2-1; 10 bases align to TRBD2. CDR1 is KGHSH and CDR2 is LQKENI in the germline V gene. V shed 1 base, J shed 8 bases, and the junction held 11 bases outside the gene matches. This CDR3 is built from 17 residues. Full variable domain (outside the CDR3, taken from reference TRBV18 and TRBJ2-1): NAGVMQNPRHLVRRRGQEARLRCSPMKGHSHVYWYRQLPEEGLKFMVYLQKENIIDESGMPKERFSAEFPKEGPSILRIQQVVRGDSAAYFCASSPLGSPAGGDEQFFGPGTRLTVL.

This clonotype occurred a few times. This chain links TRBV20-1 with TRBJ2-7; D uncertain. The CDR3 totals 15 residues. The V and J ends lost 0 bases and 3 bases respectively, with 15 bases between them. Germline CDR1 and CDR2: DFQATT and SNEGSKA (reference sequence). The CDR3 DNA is TGCAGTGCTAGAGATGGTAATGGCGTCTTCTACGAGCAGTACTTC. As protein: CSARDGNGVFYEQYF.

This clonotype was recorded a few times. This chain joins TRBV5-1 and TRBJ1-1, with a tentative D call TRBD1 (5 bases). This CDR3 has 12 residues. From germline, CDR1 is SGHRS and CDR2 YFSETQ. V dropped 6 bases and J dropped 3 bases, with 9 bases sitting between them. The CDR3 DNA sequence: TGCGCCAGCACGGGGCAGGACACTGAAGCTTTCTTT. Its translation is CASTGQDTEAFF.

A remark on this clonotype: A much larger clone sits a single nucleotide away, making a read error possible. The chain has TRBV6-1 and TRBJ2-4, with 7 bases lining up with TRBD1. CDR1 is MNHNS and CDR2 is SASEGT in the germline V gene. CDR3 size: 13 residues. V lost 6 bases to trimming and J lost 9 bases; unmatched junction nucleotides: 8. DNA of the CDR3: TGTGCCAGCAGGAAGACAGGGCAAACCATTCAGTACTTC. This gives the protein CASRKTGQTIQYF.

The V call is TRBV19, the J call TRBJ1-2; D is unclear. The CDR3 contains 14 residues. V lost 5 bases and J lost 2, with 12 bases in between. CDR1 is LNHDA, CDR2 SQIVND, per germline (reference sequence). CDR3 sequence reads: CASSPHRANYGYTF. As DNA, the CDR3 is TGTGCCAGTAGTCCGCACCGGGCCAACTATGGCTACACCTTC.

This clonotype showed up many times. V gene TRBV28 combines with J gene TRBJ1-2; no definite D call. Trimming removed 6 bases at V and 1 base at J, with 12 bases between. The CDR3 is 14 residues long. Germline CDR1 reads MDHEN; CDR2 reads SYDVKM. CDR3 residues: CASRQAGFNYGYTF. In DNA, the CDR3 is TGTGCCAGCAGGCAAGCAGGTTTTAACTATGGCTACACCTTC.

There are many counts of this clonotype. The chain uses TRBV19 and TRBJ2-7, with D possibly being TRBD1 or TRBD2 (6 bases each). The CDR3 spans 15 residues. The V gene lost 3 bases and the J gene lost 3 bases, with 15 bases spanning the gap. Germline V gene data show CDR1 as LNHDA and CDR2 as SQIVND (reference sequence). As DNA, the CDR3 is TGTGCCAGTAGTATGGCCGGTGGAGGGGGCTACGAGCAGTACTTC. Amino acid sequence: CASSMAGGGGYEQYF.

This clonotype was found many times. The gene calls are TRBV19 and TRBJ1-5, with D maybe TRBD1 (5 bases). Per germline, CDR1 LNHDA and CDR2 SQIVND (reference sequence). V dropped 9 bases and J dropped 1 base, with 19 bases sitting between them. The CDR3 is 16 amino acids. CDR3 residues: CASERTHRGSNQPQHF. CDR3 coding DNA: TGTGCCAGCGAGAGGACACATCGGGGGAGCAATCAGCCCCAGCATTTT.

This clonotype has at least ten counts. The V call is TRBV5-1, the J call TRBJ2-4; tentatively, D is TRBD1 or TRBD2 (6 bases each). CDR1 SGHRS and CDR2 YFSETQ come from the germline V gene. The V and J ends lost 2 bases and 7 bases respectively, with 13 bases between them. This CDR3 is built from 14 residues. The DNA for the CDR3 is TGCGCCAGCAGCTTTGGGGGCGGGGAGAACATTCAGTACTTC. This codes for CASSFGGGENIQYF.

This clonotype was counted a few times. CDR3: CASREASGRPNEQFF. CDR3 DNA: TGTGCCAGCCGGGAGGCTAGCGGGAGGCCCAATGAGCAGTTCTTC. The chain has TRBV2 and TRBJ2-1, with 11 nucleotides matching TRBD2. The junction had 9 bases not matched to a gene; V was cut back by 8 bases and J by 6 bases. The CDR3 has 15 amino acids. Germline V CDR1 and CDR2: SNHLY, FYNNEI.

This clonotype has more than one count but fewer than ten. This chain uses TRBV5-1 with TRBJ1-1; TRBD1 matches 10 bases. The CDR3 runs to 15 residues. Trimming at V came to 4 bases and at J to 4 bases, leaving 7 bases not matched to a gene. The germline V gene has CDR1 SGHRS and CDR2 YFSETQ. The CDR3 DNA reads TGCGCCAGCAGCCCGCGACAGGGGGCGGGCACTGAAGCTTTCTTT. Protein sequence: CASSPRQGAGTEAFF.

The CDR3 protein is CASSAGDRTTDTQYF. CDR3 DNA sequence: TGTGCCAGCAGCGCCGGGGACCGGACCACAGATACGCAGTATTTT. The chain has TRBV9 and TRBJ2-3, with D possibly called TRBD1 or TRBD2 (5 bases each). Germline CDR1 SGDLS, CDR2 YYNGEE. The CDR3 totals 15 residues. Trimming took 3 bases from V and 2 from J, leaving 13 bases between them. Drawing the rest from reference TRBV9 and TRBJ2-3, the complete variable domain is DSGVTQTPKHLITATGQRVTLRCSPRSGDLSVYWYQQSLDQGLQFLIQYYNGEERAKGNILERFSAQQFPDLHSELNLSSLELGDSALYFCASSAGDRTTDTQYFGPGTRLTVL.

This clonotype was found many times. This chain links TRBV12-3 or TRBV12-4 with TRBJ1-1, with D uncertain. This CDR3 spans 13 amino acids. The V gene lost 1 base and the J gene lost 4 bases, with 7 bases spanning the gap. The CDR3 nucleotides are TGTGCCAGCAGTTTAGGGGCATCCACTGAAGCTTTCTTT. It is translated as CASSLGASTEAFF.

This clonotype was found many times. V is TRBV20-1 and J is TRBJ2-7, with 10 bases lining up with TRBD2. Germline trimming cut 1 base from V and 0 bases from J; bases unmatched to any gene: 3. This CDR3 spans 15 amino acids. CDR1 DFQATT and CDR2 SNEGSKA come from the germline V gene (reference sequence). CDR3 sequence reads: CSARGLAGRSYEQYF. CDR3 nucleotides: TGCAGTGCTAGAGGACTAGCGGGCCGCTCCTACGAGCAGTACTTC.

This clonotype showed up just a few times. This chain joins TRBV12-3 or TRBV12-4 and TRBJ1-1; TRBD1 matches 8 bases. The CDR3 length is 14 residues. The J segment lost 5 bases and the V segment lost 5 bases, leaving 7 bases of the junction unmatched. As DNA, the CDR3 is TGTGCCAGCAGTAAGGACAGGGTTTGGACTGAAGCTTTCTTT. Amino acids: CASSKDRVWTEAFF.

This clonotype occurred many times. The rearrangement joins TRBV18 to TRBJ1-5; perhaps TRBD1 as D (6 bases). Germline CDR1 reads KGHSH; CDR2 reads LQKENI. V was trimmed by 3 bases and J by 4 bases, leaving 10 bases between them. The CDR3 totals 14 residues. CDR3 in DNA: TGTGCCAGCTCACCCGCAGGGGATAATCAGCCCCAGCATTTT. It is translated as CASSPAGDNQPQHF.

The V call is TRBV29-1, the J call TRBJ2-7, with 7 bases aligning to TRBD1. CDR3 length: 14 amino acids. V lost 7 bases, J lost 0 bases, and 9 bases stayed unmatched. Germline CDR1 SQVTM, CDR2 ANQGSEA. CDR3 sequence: CSAMGQPFSYEQYF. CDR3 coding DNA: TGCAGCGCCATGGGACAGCCATTCTCCTACGAGCAGTACTTC.

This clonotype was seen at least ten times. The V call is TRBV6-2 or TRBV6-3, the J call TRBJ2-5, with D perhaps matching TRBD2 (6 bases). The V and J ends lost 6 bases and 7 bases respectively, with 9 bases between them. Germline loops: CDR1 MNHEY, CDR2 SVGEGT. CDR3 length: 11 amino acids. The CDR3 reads CASSQGGTQYF. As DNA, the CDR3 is TGTGCCAGCAGCCAGGGAGGGACCCAGTACTTC.

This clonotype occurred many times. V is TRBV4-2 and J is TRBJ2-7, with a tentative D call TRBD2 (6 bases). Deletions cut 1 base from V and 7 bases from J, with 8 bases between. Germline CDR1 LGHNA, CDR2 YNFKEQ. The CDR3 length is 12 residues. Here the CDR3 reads CASSQVGSEQYF. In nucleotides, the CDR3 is TGTGCCAGCAGCCAAGTCGGGAGTGAGCAGTACTTC.

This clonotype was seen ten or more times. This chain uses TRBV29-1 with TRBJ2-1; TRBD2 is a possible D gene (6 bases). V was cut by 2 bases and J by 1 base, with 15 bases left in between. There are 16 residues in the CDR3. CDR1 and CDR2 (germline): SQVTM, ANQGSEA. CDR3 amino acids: CSVESVLAQSYNEQFF. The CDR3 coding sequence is TGCAGCGTTGAATCCGTACTAGCCCAATCCTACAATGAGCAGTTCTTC.

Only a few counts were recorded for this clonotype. CDR3 DNA sequence: TGTGCCAGCAGCACCTCGGGGCGGGAGGTCCCTTTTGGCACCGGGGAGCTGTTTTTT. Its translation is CASSTSGREVPFGTGELFF. V gene TRBV12-3 or TRBV12-4 combines with J gene TRBJ2-2, with 8 bases lining up with TRBD2. Germline trimming cut 6 bases from V and 4 bases from J; bases unmatched to any gene: 19. There are 19 residues in the CDR3.

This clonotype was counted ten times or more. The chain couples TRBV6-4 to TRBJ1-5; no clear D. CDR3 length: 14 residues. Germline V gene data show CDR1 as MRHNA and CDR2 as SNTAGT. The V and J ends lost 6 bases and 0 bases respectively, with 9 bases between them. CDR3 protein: CASSQSYSNQPQHF. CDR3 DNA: TGTGCCAGCAGCCAGAGCTATAGCAATCAGCCCCAGCATTTT.

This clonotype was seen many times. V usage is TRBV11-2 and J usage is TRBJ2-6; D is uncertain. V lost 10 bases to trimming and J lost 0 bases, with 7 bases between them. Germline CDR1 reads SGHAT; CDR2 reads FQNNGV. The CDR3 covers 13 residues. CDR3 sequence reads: CATWGSGANVLTF. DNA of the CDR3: TGTGCCACCTGGGGCTCTGGGGCCAACGTCCTGACTTTC.